In its sample, the clone carrying this TCR beta chain was seen many times. These data come from a study of CD8 T cells in ankylosing spondylitis. The germline V gene has CDR1 LGHDT and CDR2 YNNKEL (reference sequence). V was cut by 0 bases and J by 5 bases, with 19 bases left in between. The CDR3 totals 18 residues. TCRdb called the 5' RACE reads again in MiXCR, with one record for every CDR3 protein. The sample lists around 120,000 distinct CDR3 sequences, roughly 15% seen once, with approximately 3% in the top ten. The chain carries TRBV3-1 and TRBJ2-2; a weak D match, TRBD2 (5 bases). The specimen was blood, either unsorted or a sorted T cell fraction (not recorded which). This TCR came from a female donor with ankylosing spondylitis or in good health (not recorded which). The CDR3 spells CASSQDHYDYIKTGELFF. CDR3 DNA: TGTGCCAGCAGCCAAGACCACTATGACTACATCAAGACCGGGGAGCTGTTTTTT. The variable domain in full, with the rest retrieved from reference TRBV3-1 and TRBJ2-2, is DTAVSQTPKYLVTQMGNDKSIKCEQNLGHDTMYWYKQDSKKFLKIMFSYNNKELIINETVPNRFSPKSPDKAHLNLHINSLELGDSAVYFCASSQDHYDYIKTGELFFGEGSRLTVL.